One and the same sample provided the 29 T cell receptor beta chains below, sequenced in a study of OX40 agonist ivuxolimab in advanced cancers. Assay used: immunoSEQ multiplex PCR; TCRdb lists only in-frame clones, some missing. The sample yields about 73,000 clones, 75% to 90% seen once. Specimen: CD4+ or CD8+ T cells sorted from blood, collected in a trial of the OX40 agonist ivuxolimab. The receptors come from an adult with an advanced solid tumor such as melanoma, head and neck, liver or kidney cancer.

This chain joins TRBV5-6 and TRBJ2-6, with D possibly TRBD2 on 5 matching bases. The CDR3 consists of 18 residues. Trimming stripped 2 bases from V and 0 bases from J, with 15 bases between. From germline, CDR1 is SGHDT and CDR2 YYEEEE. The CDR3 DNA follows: TGTGCCAGCAGCTTCGATTTCGGGGTGGGCTCTGGGGCCAACGTCCTGACTTTC. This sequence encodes CASSFDFGVGSGANVLTF.

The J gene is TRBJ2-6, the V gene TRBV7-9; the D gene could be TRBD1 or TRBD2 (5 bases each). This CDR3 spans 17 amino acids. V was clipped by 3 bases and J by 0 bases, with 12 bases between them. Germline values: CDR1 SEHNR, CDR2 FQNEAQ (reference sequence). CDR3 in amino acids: CASSFWGSGSGANVLTF. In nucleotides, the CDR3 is TGTGCCAGCAGCTTTTGGGGGTCCGGCTCTGGGGCCAACGTCCTGACTTTC.

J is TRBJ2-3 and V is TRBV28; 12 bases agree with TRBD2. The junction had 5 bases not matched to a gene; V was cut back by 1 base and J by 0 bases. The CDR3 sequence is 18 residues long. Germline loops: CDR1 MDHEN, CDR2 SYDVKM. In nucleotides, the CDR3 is TGTGCCAGCAGTTTATCGGCTAGCGGGAGGGTAAGCACAGATACGCAGTATTTT. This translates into CASSLSASGRVSTDTQYF.

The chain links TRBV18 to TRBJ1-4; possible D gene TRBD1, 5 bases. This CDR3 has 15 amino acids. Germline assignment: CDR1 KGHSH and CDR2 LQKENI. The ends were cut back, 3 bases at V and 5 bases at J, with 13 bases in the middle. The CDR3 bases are TGTGCCAGCTCACCTGGGGGACGAATGAATGAAAAACTGTTTTTT. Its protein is CASSPGGRMNEKLFF.

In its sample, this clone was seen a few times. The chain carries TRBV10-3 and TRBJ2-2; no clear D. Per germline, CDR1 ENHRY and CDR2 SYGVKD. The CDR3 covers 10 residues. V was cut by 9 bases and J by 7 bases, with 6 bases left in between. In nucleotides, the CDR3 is TGTGCCATAGGAAGCGGGGAGCTGTTTTTT. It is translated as CAIGSGELFF.

The CDR3 sequence is CASSVMDRASRAGNTIYF. CDR3 nucleotide sequence: TGTGCCAGCAGCGTAATGGACAGGGCTTCGAGGGCTGGAAACACCATATATTTT. The chain joins TRBV9 to TRBJ1-3; 8 nucleotides align to TRBD1. V lost 1 base to trimming and J lost 2 bases; unmatched junction nucleotides: 11. Germline CDR1 reads SGDLS; CDR2 reads YYNGEE. The CDR3 consists of 18 residues.

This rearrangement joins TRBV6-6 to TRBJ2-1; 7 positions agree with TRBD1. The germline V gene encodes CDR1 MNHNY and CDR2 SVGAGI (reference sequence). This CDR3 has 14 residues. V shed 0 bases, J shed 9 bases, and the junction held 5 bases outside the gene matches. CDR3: CASSYSRQGFEQFF. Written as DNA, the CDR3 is TGTGCCAGCAGTTACTCGCGACAGGGATTTGAGCAGTTCTTC.

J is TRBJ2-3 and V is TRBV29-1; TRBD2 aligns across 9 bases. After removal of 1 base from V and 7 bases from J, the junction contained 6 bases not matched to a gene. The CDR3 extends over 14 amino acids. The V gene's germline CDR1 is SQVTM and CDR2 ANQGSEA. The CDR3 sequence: CSVEGAGGPNTQYF. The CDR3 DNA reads TGCAGCGTTGAAGGGGCGGGAGGGCCCAATACGCAGTATTTT.

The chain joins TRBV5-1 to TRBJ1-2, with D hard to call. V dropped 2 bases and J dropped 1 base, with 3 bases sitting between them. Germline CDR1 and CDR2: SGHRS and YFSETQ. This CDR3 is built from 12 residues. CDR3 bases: TGCGCCAGCAGCTTCAGTAACTATGGCTACACCTTC. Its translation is CASSFSNYGYTF.

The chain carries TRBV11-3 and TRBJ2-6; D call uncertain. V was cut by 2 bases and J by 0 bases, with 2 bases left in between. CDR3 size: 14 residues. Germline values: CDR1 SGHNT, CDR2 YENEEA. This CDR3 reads CASSLSSGANVLTF. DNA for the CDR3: TGTGCCAGCAGCTTAAGCTCTGGGGCCAACGTCCTGACTTTC.

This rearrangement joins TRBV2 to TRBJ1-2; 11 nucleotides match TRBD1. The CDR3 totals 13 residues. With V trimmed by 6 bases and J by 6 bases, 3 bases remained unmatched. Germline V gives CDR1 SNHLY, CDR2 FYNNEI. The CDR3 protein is CASSGTGGNGYTF. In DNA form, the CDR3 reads TGTGCCAGCAGCGGGACAGGGGGAAATGGCTACACCTTC.

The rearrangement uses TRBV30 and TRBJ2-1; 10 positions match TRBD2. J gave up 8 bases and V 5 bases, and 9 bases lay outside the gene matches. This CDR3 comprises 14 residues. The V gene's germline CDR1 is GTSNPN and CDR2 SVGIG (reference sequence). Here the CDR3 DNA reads TGTGCCTGGGGAACTAGCGGGATAATCGATGAGCAGTTCTTC. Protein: CAWGTSGIIDEQFF. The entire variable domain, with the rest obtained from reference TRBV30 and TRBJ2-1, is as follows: SQTIHQWPATLVQPVGSPLSLECTVEGTSNPNLYWYRQAAGRGLQLLFYSVGIGQISSEVPQNLSASRPQDRQFILSSKKLLLSDSGFYLCAWGTSGIIDEQFFGPGTRLTVL.

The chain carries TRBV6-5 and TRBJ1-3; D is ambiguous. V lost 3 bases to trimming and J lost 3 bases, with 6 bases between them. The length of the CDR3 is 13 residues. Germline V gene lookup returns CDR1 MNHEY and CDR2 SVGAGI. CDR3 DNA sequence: TGTGCCAGCAGTTATTTACGTGGAAACACCATATATTTT. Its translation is CASSYLRGNTIYF.

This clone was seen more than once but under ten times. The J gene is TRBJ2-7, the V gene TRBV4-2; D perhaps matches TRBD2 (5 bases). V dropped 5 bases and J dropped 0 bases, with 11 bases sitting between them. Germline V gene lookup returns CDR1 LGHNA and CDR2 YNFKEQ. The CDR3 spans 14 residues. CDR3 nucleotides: TGTGCCAGCAGCGGAAGCGGCAGCTCCTACGAGCAGTACTTC. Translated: CASSGSGSSYEQYF.

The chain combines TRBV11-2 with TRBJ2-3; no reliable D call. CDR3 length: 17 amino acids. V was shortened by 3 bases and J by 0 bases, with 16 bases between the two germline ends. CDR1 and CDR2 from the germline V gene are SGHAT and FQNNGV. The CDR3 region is CASSFGWLTKSTDTQYF. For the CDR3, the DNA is TGTGCCAGCAGCTTTGGGTGGCTAACAAAAAGCACAGATACGCAGTATTTT.

CDR3 nucleotides: TGTGCCAGTAGTATCTTAGGGTACGGTGAGCAGTTCTTC. The encoded protein is CASSILGYGEQFF. The chain links TRBV19 to TRBJ2-1; D is unclear. Germline lookup yields CDR1 LNHDA and CDR2 SQIVND (reference sequence). The CDR3 length is 13 residues. V was clipped by 3 bases and J by 9 bases, with 12 bases between them.

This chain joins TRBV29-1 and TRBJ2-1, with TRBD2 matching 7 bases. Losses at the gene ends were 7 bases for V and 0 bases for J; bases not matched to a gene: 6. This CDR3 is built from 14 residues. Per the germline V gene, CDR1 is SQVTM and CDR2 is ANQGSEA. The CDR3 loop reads CSGKSGTSYNEQFF. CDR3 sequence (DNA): TGCAGCGGGAAGAGCGGGACCTCCTACAATGAGCAGTTCTTC.

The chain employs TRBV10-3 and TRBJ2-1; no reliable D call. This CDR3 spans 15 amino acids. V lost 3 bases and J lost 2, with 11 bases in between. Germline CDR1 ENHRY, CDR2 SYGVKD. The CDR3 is CAISDSGTAYNEQFF. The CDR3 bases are TGTGCCATCAGTGATTCGGGCACCGCCTACAATGAGCAGTTCTTC.

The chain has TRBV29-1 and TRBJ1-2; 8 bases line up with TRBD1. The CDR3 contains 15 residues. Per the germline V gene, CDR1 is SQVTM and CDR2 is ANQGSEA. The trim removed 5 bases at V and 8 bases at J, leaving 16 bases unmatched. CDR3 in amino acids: CSVLQPGQALYGYTF. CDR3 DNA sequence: TGCAGCGTTCTACAACCGGGACAGGCTCTATACGGCTACACCTTC.

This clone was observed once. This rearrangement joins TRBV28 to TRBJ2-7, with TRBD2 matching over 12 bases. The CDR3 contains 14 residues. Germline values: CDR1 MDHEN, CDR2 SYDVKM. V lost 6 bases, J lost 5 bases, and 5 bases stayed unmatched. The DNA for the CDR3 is TGTGCCAGCAGCGTGACTAGCGGGAGTCACGAGCAGTACTTC. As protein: CASSVTSGSHEQYF.

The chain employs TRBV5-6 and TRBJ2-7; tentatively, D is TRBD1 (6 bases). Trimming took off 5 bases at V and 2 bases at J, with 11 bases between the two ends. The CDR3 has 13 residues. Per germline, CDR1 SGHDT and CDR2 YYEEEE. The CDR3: CASRTGGTYEQYF. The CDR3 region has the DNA TGTGCCAGCAGAACTGGGGGCACCTACGAGCAGTACTTC.

The CDR3 loop is CASSSTWGVHTYNEQFF. The DNA for the CDR3 is TGTGCCAGCAGCTCGACGTGGGGGGTCCATACCTACAATGAGCAGTTCTTC. The gene calls are TRBV11-1 and TRBJ2-1, with a weak D call TRBD2 (6 bases). Per the germline V gene, CDR1 is SGHAT and CDR2 is FQDESV (reference sequence). The CDR3 is 17 residues long. Trimming took 4 bases from V and 2 from J, leaving 18 bases between them.

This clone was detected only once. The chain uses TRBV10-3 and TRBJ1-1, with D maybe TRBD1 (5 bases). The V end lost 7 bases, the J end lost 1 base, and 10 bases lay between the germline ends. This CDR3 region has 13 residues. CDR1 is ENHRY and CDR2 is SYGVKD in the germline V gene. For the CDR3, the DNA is TGTGCCATCATGTGGGGACCGAACACTGAAGCTTTCTTT. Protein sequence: CAIMWGPNTEAFF.

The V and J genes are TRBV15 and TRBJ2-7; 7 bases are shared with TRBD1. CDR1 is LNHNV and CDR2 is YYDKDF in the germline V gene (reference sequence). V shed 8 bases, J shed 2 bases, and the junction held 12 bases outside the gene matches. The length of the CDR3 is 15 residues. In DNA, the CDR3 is TGTGCCACCGCCCGCCCCACACAGGGGCCCTACGAGCAGTACTTC. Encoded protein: CATARPTQGPYEQYF.

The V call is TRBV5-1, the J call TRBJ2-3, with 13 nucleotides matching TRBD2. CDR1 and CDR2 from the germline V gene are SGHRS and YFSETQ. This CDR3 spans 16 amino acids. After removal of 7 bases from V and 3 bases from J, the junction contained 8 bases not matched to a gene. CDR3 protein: CASSRLTSGRTDTQYF. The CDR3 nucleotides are TGCGCCAGCTCGCGACTGACTAGCGGGAGGACAGATACGCAGTATTTT.

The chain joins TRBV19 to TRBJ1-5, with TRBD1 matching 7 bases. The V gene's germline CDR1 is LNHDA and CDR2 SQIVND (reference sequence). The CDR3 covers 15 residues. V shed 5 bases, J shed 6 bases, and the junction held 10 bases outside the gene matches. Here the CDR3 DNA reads TGTGCCAGTAGTGGATACGGACAGGCGGCTCAGCCCCAGCATTTT. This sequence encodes CASSGYGQAAQPQHF. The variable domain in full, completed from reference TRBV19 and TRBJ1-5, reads DGGITQSPKYLFRKEGQNVTLSCEQNLNHDAMYWYRQDPGQGLRLIYYSQIVNDFQKGDIAEGYSVSREKKESFPLTVTSAQKNPTAFYLCASSGYGQAAQPQHFGDGTRLSIL.

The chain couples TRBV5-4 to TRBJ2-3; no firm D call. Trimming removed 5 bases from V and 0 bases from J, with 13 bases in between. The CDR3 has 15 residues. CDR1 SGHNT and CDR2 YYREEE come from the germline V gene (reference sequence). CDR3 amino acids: CASSPPKGSTDTQYF. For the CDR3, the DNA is TGTGCCAGCAGTCCCCCCAAAGGGAGCACAGATACGCAGTATTTT.

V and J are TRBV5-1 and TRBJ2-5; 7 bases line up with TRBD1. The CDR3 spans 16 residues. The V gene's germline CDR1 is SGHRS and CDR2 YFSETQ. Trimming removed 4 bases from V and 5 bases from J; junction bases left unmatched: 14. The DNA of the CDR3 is TGCGCCAGCAGCAAACAGGGGCTAGATTTTGGGGAGACCCAGTACTTC. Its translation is CASSKQGLDFGETQYF.

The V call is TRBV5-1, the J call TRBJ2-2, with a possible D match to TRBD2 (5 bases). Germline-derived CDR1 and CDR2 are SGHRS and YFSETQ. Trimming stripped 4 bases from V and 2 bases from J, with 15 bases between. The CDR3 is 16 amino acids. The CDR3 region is CASSTGETFNTGELFF. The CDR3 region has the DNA TGCGCCAGCAGCACTGGGGAGACTTTTAACACCGGGGAGCTGTTTTTT.